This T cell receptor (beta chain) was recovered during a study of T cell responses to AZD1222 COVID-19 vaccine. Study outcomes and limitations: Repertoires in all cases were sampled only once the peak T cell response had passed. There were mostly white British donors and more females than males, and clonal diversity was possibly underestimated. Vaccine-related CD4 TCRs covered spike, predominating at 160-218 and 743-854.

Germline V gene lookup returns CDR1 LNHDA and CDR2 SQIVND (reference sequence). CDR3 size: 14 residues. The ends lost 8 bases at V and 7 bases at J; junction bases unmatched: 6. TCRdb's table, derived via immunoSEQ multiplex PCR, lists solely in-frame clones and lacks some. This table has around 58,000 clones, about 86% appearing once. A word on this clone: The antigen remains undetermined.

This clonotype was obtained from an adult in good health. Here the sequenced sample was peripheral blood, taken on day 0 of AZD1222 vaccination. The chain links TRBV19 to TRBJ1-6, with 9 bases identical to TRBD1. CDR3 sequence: CASWTGEGNSPLHF. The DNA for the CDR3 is TGTGCCAGTTGGACAGGGGAAGGGAATTCACCCCTCCACTTT.